Given below is one T cell receptor (beta chain) in context. Some clones are missing from TCRdb's copy, which holds only in-frame ones; the method was immunoSEQ multiplex PCR. Here the sample spans under 1,100,000 clones, more than 65% being singletons. The length of the CDR3 is 11 residues. Unmatched junction bases numbered 1, after V lost 2 bases and J lost 6 bases. The V gene's germline CDR1 is SQVTM and CDR2 ANQGSEA. The data belong to a study of shared clonotypes between healthy human individuals. The sample taken for sequencing was memory CD4+ T cells sorted from blood. As to subset: CD45RA-negative fraction. The receptor comes from a man aged 18 to 30 in good health. The chain is built from TRBV29-1 and TRBJ2-7, with 7 bases that match TRBD1. The DNA of the CDR3 is TGCAGCGTTGAAACAGGGGCCGAGCAGTACTTC. Amino acid sequence: CSVETGAEQYF.